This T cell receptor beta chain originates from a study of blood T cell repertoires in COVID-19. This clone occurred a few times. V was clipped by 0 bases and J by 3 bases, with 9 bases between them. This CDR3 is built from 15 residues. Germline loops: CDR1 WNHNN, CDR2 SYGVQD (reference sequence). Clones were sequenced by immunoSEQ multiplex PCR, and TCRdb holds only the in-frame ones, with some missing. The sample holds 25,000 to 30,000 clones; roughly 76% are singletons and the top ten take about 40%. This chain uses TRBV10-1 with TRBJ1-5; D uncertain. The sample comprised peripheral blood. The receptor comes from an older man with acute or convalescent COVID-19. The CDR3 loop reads CASSESNQINQPQHF. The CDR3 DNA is TGCGCCAGCAGTGAGTCGAACCAGATCAATCAGCCCCAGCATTTT.